This T cell receptor (beta chain) originates from a study of cytomegalovirus exposure and HLA in healthy donors. Study-wide background: Genotyping of nearly 400 donors showed that about 84% belonged to the Caucasian-associated ancestry cluster. Study-level points and caveats: Using a false discovery rate of 0.05, a later analysis showed that 16,000 or so TCR beta sequences were associated with HLA alleles. Prior analysis indicated that the majority of TCR beta V segments exhibited productivity approximately 87% or approximately 30% of the time.

The CDR3 has 16 residues. The trim removed 7 bases at V and 6 bases at J, leaving 16 bases unmatched. Per the germline V gene, CDR1 is SNHLY and CDR2 is FYNNEI. 13 Jbeta primers and 60 Vbeta primers were used for the PCR. As processed by the authors: Later reanalysis found 70 million to 95 million unique TCR beta chains, some 10 million of them shared. Using immunoSEQ multiplex PCR, the repertoire was profiled, and TCRdb retains in-frame clones only, with some absent. V and J calls and clone size are as listed in that table; D and trimming were resolved from the DNA. Altogether under 110,000 clones are present, more than 70% being singletons, with the ten largest covering about 2.3%. This clone was seen once. Its antigen is not identified.

The V gene is TRBV2, the J gene TRBJ2-5, with 8 nucleotides matching TRBD2. The sample was PBMCs. This clonotype was sampled from a man aged 35-49 years in good health and CMV-seronegative. The CDR3 is CASNLRQAGGTKTQYF. The CDR3 DNA reads TGTGCCAGCAACCTGCGGCAGGCGGGGGGTACGAAGACCCAGTACTTC.